One and the same sample provided the 22 T cell receptor beta chains below, sequenced in a study of response to subunit inactivated influenza vaccine. MiXCR, run by TCRdb on the RT-PCR reads, gives a single entry per CDR3 protein. The sample comprises hundreds of thousands of distinct CDR3 sequences, over 11% of which are singletons, and roughly 6.4% rests with the top ten. The sequenced sample was PBMCs from blood, obtained 14 to 15 days before vaccination. These receptors all stem from a man between 50 and 59 years old who received an inactivated influenza vaccine.

This clonotype was seen only a few times. The chain joins TRBV4-1 to TRBJ2-3, with D possibly being TRBD1 or TRBD2 (6 bases each). V was trimmed by 0 bases and J by 0 bases, leaving 19 bases between them. CDR1 and CDR2 (germline): MGHRA, YSYEKL. The CDR3 loop spans 19 amino acids. The CDR3 DNA reads as TGCGCCAGCAGCCAAGACTGGTTGGGGGGCCTCGGAAGCACAGATACGCAGTATTTT. Translating gives CASSQDWLGGLGSTDTQYF.

This clonotype was seen a handful of times. The chain joins TRBV6-2 or TRBV6-3 to TRBJ2-5, with D perhaps TRBD2 (5 bases). This CDR3 comprises 15 residues. V lost 5 bases and J lost 5, with 18 bases in between. Per the germline V gene, CDR1 is MNHEY and CDR2 is SVGEGT. This CDR3 is CASSPLSGIVETQYF. The CDR3 DNA reads TGTGCCAGCAGTCCCCTGAGCGGTATAGTGGAGACCCAGTACTTC.

This clonotype came up a few times. The genes are TRBV7-8 and TRBJ1-1; 9 bases line up with TRBD1. After removal of 2 bases from V and 0 bases from J, the junction contained 4 bases not matched to a gene. Germline assignment: CDR1 SGHVS and CDR2 FQNEAQ. This CDR3 has 16 amino acids. The CDR3 DNA reads TGTGCCAGCAGCTTAAACAGGGGGCTCATGAACACTGAAGCTTTCTTT. It yields the protein CASSLNRGLMNTEAFF.

In this sample, this clonotype turned up a few times. V is TRBV7-2 and J is TRBJ2-7; no definite D call. The CDR3 contains 15 residues. V gave up 1 base and J gave up 5 bases, with 15 bases separating them. Germline V lookup: CDR1 SGHTA, CDR2 FQGNSA. The CDR3 loop is CASSLGSWELNEQYF. DNA for the CDR3: TGTGCCAGCAGCTTAGGTAGCTGGGAACTCAACGAGCAGTACTTC.

V is TRBV14 and J is TRBJ2-5; D perhaps matches TRBD2 (6 bases). This CDR3 comprises 15 residues. Germline CDR1 reads SGHDN; CDR2 reads FVKESK. V lost 1 base and J 1 base, leaving 10 bases between the germline ends. The CDR3 DNA reads as TGTGCCAGCAGCCAAGTCATGGGACTCCAAGAGACCCAGTACTTC. It specifies CASSQVMGLQETQYF.

The rearrangement uses TRBV20-1 and TRBJ2-1, with TRBD1 identical over 7 bases. The CDR3 spans 13 residues. Germline V gene sequence: CDR1 DFQATT, CDR2 SNEGSKA (reference sequence). V shed 6 bases, J shed 4 bases, and the junction held 6 bases outside the gene matches. CDR3 amino acids: CSARDSRYNEQFF. The DNA for the CDR3 is TGCAGTGCAAGGGACAGCAGATACAATGAGCAGTTCTTC.

This clonotype showed up just a few times. This chain joins TRBV29-1 and TRBJ2-1; no definite D call. The CDR3 length is 10 residues. CDR1 SQVTM and CDR2 ANQGSEA come from the germline V gene. V dropped 2 bases and J dropped 6 bases, with 2 bases sitting between them. The CDR3 sequence is CSVEINEQFF. CDR3 bases: TGCAGCGTTGAAATCAATGAGCAGTTCTTC.

This chain connects TRBV24-1 to TRBJ2-1; 7 bases agree with TRBD1. Trimming cost V 9 bases and J 2 bases; bases outside gene matches: 0. This CDR3 spans 12 amino acids. Germline CDR1 is KGHDR and CDR2 is SFDVKD. For the CDR3, the DNA is TGTGCCACCCAGGGGGCCTACAATGAGCAGTTCTTC. Translating gives CATQGAYNEQFF.

The rearrangement joins TRBV4-1 to TRBJ2-2, with a weak D call TRBD1 (5 bases). Germline V gene lookup returns CDR1 MGHRA and CDR2 YSYEKL. The CDR3 consists of 16 residues. V was pared by 0 bases and J by 4 bases, with 12 bases between. The CDR3 bases are TGCGCCAGCAGCCAAGAAGCAGGGCCGAGCACCGGGGAGCTGTTTTTT. Translating it yields CASSQEAGPSTGELFF.

This chain uses TRBV18 with TRBJ2-7; 8 nucleotides line up with TRBD1. This CDR3 comprises 13 residues. The J segment lost 6 bases and the V segment lost 8 bases, leaving 9 bases of the junction unmatched. CDR1 is KGHSH and CDR2 is LQKENI in the germline V gene. CDR3 residues: CASNDRGSGEQYF. In DNA form, the CDR3 reads TGTGCCAGCAACGACAGGGGATCGGGCGAGCAGTACTTC.

This clonotype appeared a few times. This chain uses TRBV20-1 with TRBJ1-2, with TRBD1 matching over 12 bases. The CDR3 is 14 amino acids. V lost 0 bases to trimming and J lost 7 bases; unmatched junction nucleotides: 3. CDR1 and CDR2 (germline): DFQATT, SNEGSKA (reference sequence). For the CDR3, the DNA is TGCAGTGCTAGAGATGGGGACAGGGGGCTTGGCTACACCTTC. This encodes CSARDGDRGLGYTF.

The chain recombines TRBV2 with TRBJ2-5; no clear D gene. Germline lookup yields CDR1 SNHLY and CDR2 FYNNEI. The CDR3 has 14 amino acids. V dropped 5 bases and J dropped 4 bases, with 14 bases sitting between them. The DNA for the CDR3 is TGTGCCAGCAGTCCGGATCCGTGGGGAGAGACCCAGTACTTC. Amino acids: CASSPDPWGETQYF.

The rearrangement uses TRBV6-2 or TRBV6-3 and TRBJ2-3; D gene ambiguous. Germline CDR1 reads MNHEY; CDR2 reads SVGEGT. There are 13 residues in the CDR3. The ends were cut back, 0 bases at V and 9 bases at J, with 10 bases in the middle. CDR3 in DNA: TGTGCCAGCAGTTACTCGACTCCTGCGACGCAGTATTTT. Its translation: CASSYSTPATQYF.

A few counts support this clonotype. DNA for the CDR3: TGTGCCAGCAGCTTGTCTAGCGGGGGTTACGAGCAGTACTTC. Translating gives CASSLSSGGYEQYF. This chain links TRBV5-5 with TRBJ2-7, with TRBD2 matching over 10 bases. This CDR3 has 14 amino acids. After removal of 1 base from V and 4 bases from J, the junction contained 2 bases not matched to a gene. Per germline, CDR1 SGHKS and CDR2 YYEKEE (reference sequence).

J is TRBJ2-1 and V is TRBV15; TRBD2 aligns across 12 bases. CDR1 is LNHNV and CDR2 is YYDKDF in the germline V gene (reference sequence). J lost 8 bases, V lost 4 bases, and 6 bases had no gene match. This CDR3 region has 15 residues. CDR3 nucleotides: TGTGCCACCAGCAATCGACTAGCGGGGGACGATGAGCAGTTCTTC. Amino acids: CATSNRLAGDDEQFF. The variable domain in full, with the rest retrieved from reference TRBV15 and TRBJ2-1, is DAMVIQNPRYQVTQFGKPVTLSCSQTLNHNVMYWYQQKSSQAPKLLFHYYDKDFNNEADTPDNFQSRRPNTSFCFLDIRSPGLGDTAMYLCATSNRLAGDDEQFFGPGTRLTVL.

The chain has TRBV12-3 or TRBV12-4 and TRBJ1-4; 8 bases are shared with TRBD1. The CDR3 sequence is 16 residues long. With V trimmed by 5 bases and J by 5 bases, 10 bases remained unmatched. The CDR3 nucleotides are TGTGCCAGCAGTAAAACACCGGGACAGGTGAATGAAAAACTGTTTTTT. Translated, it gives CASSKTPGQVNEKLFF.

The genes are TRBV6-1 and TRBJ2-7, with 8 bases aligning to TRBD1. This CDR3 contains 15 residues. Germline V gene sequence: CDR1 MNHNS, CDR2 SASEGT. The trim removed 4 bases at V and 0 bases at J, leaving 5 bases unmatched. CDR3 sequence: CASSGGTGFSYEQYF. The CDR3 DNA is TGTGCCAGCAGTGGGGGGACAGGTTTCTCCTACGAGCAGTACTTC.

In DNA, the CDR3 is TGTGCCACCCTGGAGGGGACAGTTGGCAATGAGCAGTTCTTC. It codes for CATLEGTVGNEQFF. This chain joins TRBV6-1 and TRBJ2-1; perhaps TRBD1 as D (7 bases). V was trimmed by 10 bases and J by 6 bases, leaving 19 bases between them. This CDR3 is 14 amino acids long. Germline V CDR1 and CDR2: MNHNS, SASEGT.

A few counts support this clonotype. This chain connects TRBV7-9 to TRBJ2-1; no reliable D call. V lost 2 bases and J 6 bases, leaving 11 bases between the germline ends. Germline CDR1 is SEHNR and CDR2 is FQNEAQ (reference sequence). The CDR3 totals 14 residues. Here the CDR3 DNA reads TGTGCCAGCAGCTTATTTTGGCGTAGCAATGAGCAGTTCTTC. It codes for CASSLFWRSNEQFF.

This clonotype has at least ten counts. The chain carries TRBV4-3 and TRBJ2-2; TRBD2 matches 9 bases. V shed 1 base and J 7 bases; nucleotides not matched to a gene: 7. Per germline, CDR1 LGHNA and CDR2 YSLEER. CDR3 length equals 16 residues. CDR3 loop: CASSQGLAGVNGELFF. The DNA of the CDR3 is TGCGCCAGCAGCCAAGGGTTAGCGGGAGTTAACGGGGAGCTGTTTTTT.

In this sample, this clonotype turned up many times. The V and J genes are TRBV6-1 and TRBJ1-4; D is uncertain. The germline V gene encodes CDR1 MNHNS and CDR2 SASEGT. V lost 7 bases and J lost 7, with 13 bases in between. This CDR3 has 13 residues. CDR3 amino acids: CASTKNQGEKLFF. The CDR3 DNA is TGTGCCAGCACCAAGAATCAAGGTGAAAAACTGTTTTTT.

The rearrangement joins TRBV5-1 to TRBJ1-1; D is unclear. The germline V gene has CDR1 SGHRS and CDR2 YFSETQ. The CDR3 loop spans 12 amino acids. V was pared by 4 bases and J by 4 bases, with 8 bases between. The CDR3 DNA is TGCGCCAGCAGCAGGGCAGGCACTGAAGCTTTCTTT. This codes for CASSRAGTEAFF.